The 19 T cell receptor beta chains below all came from one sample that was sequenced in a study of cytomegalovirus exposure and HLA in healthy donors. The PCR was carried out with 60 Vbeta primers and 13 Jbeta primers. Data came from immunoSEQ multiplex PCR; TCRdb stores just in-frame clones and leaves some out. Among some 110,000 clones, roughly three quarters were seen once, and the ten largest hold approximately 3%. The sequencing sample was made of PBMCs. These receptors came from a woman between 18 and 30 years old in good health and CMV-seropositive.

The chain employs TRBV7-9 and TRBJ1-4, with D tentatively TRBD1 (5 bases). CDR1 is SEHNR, CDR2 FQNEAQ, per germline (reference sequence). The CDR3 has 15 residues. The ends were cut back, 1 base at V and 7 bases at J, with 13 bases in the middle. CDR3 amino acids: CASSLEGRVGEKLFF. CDR3 bases: TGTGCCAGCAGCTTAGAAGGCAGGGTGGGTGAAAAACTGTTTTTT.

V gene TRBV9 combines with J gene TRBJ1-2, with a possible D match to TRBD1 (6 bases). In germline, CDR1 is SGDLS, CDR2 YYNGEE. CDR3 length: 13 amino acids. Trimming pared 0 bases from V and 3 bases from J, leaving 6 bases between. This CDR3 reads CASSVGTDYGYTF. The CDR3 DNA sequence: TGTGCCAGCAGCGTAGGGACAGACTATGGCTACACCTTC.

The rearrangement links TRBV10-3 to TRBJ1-2; TRBD1 matches 8 bases. V gave up 4 bases and J gave up 2 bases; unmatched junction bases: 9. The CDR3 has 16 amino acids. Looked up from germline, CDR1 is ENHRY and CDR2 is SYGVKD. In DNA, the CDR3 is TGTGCCATCAGTGGGGGTACAGGGGGGCCGAACTATGGCTACACCTTC. This codes for CAISGGTGGPNYGYTF.

The V and J genes are TRBV29-1 and TRBJ2-2; 8 bases line up with TRBD2. Germline V CDR1 and CDR2: SQVTM, ANQGSEA. There are 12 residues in the CDR3. The J segment lost 7 bases and the V segment lost 7 bases, leaving 5 bases of the junction unmatched. The CDR3 loop is CSAGSGSGELFF. The CDR3 nucleotides read TGCAGCGCTGGCAGCGGGAGCGGGGAGCTGTTTTTT.

The chain combines TRBV7-2 with TRBJ1-2; 8 bases align to TRBD1. Per germline, CDR1 SGHTA and CDR2 FQGNSA. The V gene end was trimmed by 3 bases and the J gene end by 4 bases; junction bases not matched to a gene: 4. The CDR3 spans 14 residues. The CDR3 sequence: CASSLAGGRYGYTF. The CDR3 coding sequence is TGTGCCAGCAGCTTGGCAGGGGGCCGCTATGGCTACACCTTC.

The chain is built from TRBV30 and TRBJ1-5; D perhaps matches TRBD1 (5 bases). The CDR3 has 13 amino acids. V lost 1 base and J 7 bases, leaving 11 bases between the germline ends. In germline, CDR1 is GTSNPN, CDR2 SVGIG (reference sequence). As DNA, the CDR3 is TGTGCCTGGAGTGGGGGGGAGGGCCAGCCCCAGCATTTT. Translation: CAWSGGEGQPQHF.

V and J are TRBV2 and TRBJ2-1, with 7 bases aligning to TRBD2. The CDR3 has 15 amino acids. Germline V gene sequence: CDR1 SNHLY, CDR2 FYNNEI. J gave up 6 bases and V 6 bases, and 11 bases lay outside the gene matches. The CDR3 region has the DNA TGTGCCAGCAGGGTGCGGTGGGAGCGGGGCAATGAGCAGTTCTTC. Translated: CASRVRWERGNEQFF.

This chain uses TRBV7-3 with TRBJ2-3, with TRBD2 as a possible D gene (6 bases). The V gene lost 4 bases and the J gene lost 1 base, with 9 bases spanning the gap. The CDR3 runs to 14 residues. Per germline, CDR1 SGHTA and CDR2 FQGTGA. DNA of the CDR3: TGTGCCAGCAGCTACCGCGGGGGCACAGATACGCAGTATTTT. Residues: CASSYRGGTDTQYF.

The V gene is TRBV7-2, the J gene TRBJ2-7, with TRBD2 as a possible D gene (6 bases). This CDR3 spans 14 amino acids. V was clipped by 5 bases and J by 5 bases, with 16 bases between them. CDR1 SGHTA and CDR2 FQGNSA come from the germline V gene. In DNA, the CDR3 is TGTGCCAGCAGCCCGAGGGCTAGCGACCACGAGCAGTACTTC. Translating it yields CASSPRASDHEQYF.

This sequence joins TRBV5-8 and TRBJ2-3; D is unclear. The germline V gene encodes CDR1 SGHTS and CDR2 YDEGEE. The V end was cut by 0 bases, the J end by 4 bases, with 9 bases between. The CDR3 sequence is 14 residues long. The CDR3 loop reads CASSLALRADTQYF. CDR3 nucleotide sequence: TGTGCCAGCAGCTTGGCATTAAGAGCAGATACGCAGTATTTT.

The V gene is TRBV2, the J gene TRBJ1-3; 12 bases agree with TRBD1. V was pared by 4 bases and J by 8 bases, with 3 bases of the junction left unmatched. This CDR3 region has 14 residues. Per the germline V gene, CDR1 is SNHLY and CDR2 is FYNNEI. CDR3 nucleotides: TGTGCCAGCAGTGTAGGGGACAGGGGGCACACCATATATTTT. Encoded protein: CASSVGDRGHTIYF.

This clone was seen more than once but under ten times. The CDR3 DNA follows: TGTGCCAGTCGACAGACAGGGGACAGATACGAGCAGTACTTC. This translates into CASRQTGDRYEQYF. The chain recombines TRBV19 with TRBJ2-7; 8 bases line up with TRBD1. This CDR3 has 14 amino acids. Germline values: CDR1 LNHDA, CDR2 SQIVND (reference sequence). Germline trimming cut 8 bases from V and 4 bases from J; bases unmatched to any gene: 10.

The chain couples TRBV11-2 to TRBJ2-4, with a tentative D call TRBD2 (7 bases). The germline V gene encodes CDR1 SGHAT and CDR2 FQNNGV. The CDR3 spans 17 residues. V was shortened by 5 bases and J by 2 bases, with 19 bases between the two germline ends. In nucleotides, the CDR3 is TGTGCCAGCAGCCTGGGAGGGGGAACAGGCCCCAAAAACATTCAGTACTTC. Translation: CASSLGGGTGPKNIQYF.

The CDR3 nucleotides read TGTGCCAGCAGTTTTGCGGACAGGTCCAATCAGCCCCAGCATTTT. Protein product: CASSFADRSNQPQHF. The chain joins TRBV28 to TRBJ1-5; 7 bases map to TRBD1. This CDR3 spans 15 amino acids. V lost 3 bases to trimming and J lost 3 bases; unmatched junction nucleotides: 5. Germline V gene sequence: CDR1 MDHEN, CDR2 SYDVKM. Filled out from reference TRBV28 and TRBJ1-5, the complete variable domain reads DVKVTQSSRYLVKRTGEKVFLECVQDMDHENMFWYRQDPGLGLRLIYFSYDVKMKEKGDIPEGYSVSREKKERFSLILESASTNQTSMYLCASSFADRSNQPQHFGDGTRLSIL.

This clone was observed a few times. The V gene is TRBV7-9, the J gene TRBJ1-2, with D tentatively TRBD1 (6 bases). Germline CDR1 is SEHNR and CDR2 is FQNEAQ (reference sequence). V lost 1 base and J 8 bases, leaving 17 bases between the germline ends. CDR3 size: 15 residues. The CDR3 loop is CASSLGGGDSMGYTF. Here the CDR3 DNA reads TGTGCCAGCAGCTTAGGGGGGGGCGACTCAATGGGCTACACCTTC.

This chain links TRBV25-1 with TRBJ2-3; 13 bases match TRBD2. Trimming removed 3 bases from V and 3 bases from J; junction bases left unmatched: 3. The germline CDR1 and CDR2 sequences are MGHDK and SYGVNS. CDR3 length equals 16 residues. DNA of the CDR3: TGTGCCAGCAGTGACGGACTAGCGGGAGAAACAGATACGCAGTATTTT. As protein: CASSDGLAGETDTQYF. Together with reference TRBV25-1 and TRBJ2-3, the CDR3 gives the full variable domain: EADIYQTPRYLVIGTGKKITLECSQTMGHDKMYWYQQDPGMELHLIHYSYGVNSTEKGDLSSESTVSRIRTEHFPLTLESARPSHTSQYLCASSDGLAGETDTQYFGPGTRLTVL.

This chain connects TRBV19 to TRBJ2-6, with D uncertain. Per germline, CDR1 LNHDA and CDR2 SQIVND (reference sequence). V lost 7 bases and J 4 bases, leaving 11 bases between the germline ends. The CDR3 loop spans 14 amino acids. The CDR3 is CASNWAEGANVLTF. The CDR3 coding sequence is TGTGCCAGTAATTGGGCTGAAGGGGCCAACGTCCTGACTTTC.

The CDR3 spells CASSALNSPLHF. The CDR3 coding sequence is TGTGCCAGCAGCGCACTAAATTCACCCCTCCACTTT. V is TRBV9 and J is TRBJ1-6; no clear D. V lost 3 bases, J lost 7 bases, and 5 bases lay in between. The CDR3 extends over 12 amino acids. Germline CDR1 and CDR2: SGDLS and YYNGEE.

This rearrangement joins TRBV19 to TRBJ2-7, with 9 bases matching TRBD1. The CDR3 is made up of 13 amino acids. Germline assignment: CDR1 LNHDA and CDR2 SQIVND (reference sequence). Germline trimming cut 6 bases from V and 7 bases from J; bases unmatched to any gene: 7. The CDR3 spells CASSHRGQREQYF. The CDR3 DNA reads as TGTGCCAGTAGCCACAGGGGGCAGAGGGAGCAGTACTTC.